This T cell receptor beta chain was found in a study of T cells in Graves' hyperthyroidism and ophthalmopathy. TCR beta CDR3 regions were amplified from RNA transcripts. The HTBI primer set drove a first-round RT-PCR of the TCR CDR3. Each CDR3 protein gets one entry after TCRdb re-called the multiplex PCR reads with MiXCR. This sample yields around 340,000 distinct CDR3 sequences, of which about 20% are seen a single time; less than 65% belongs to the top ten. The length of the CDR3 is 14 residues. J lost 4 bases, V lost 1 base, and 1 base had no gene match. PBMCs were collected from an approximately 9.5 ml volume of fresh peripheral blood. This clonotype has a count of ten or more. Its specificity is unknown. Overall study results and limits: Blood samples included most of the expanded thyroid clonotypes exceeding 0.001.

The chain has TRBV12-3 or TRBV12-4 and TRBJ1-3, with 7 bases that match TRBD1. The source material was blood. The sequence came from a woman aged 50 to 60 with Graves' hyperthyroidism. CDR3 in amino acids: CASSLVDRGNTIYF. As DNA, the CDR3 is TGTGCCAGCAGTTTAGTGGACAGGGGAAACACCATATATTTT.